The clone carrying this TCR beta chain was seen a handful of times. Its antigen is currently unknown. Germline loops: CDR1 SNHLY, CDR2 FYNNEI. With V trimmed by 10 bases and J by 2 bases, 5 bases remained unmatched. There are 13 residues in the CDR3. The entry originates in a study of identical twins. Study-level findings and limits: The study found excess low generation probability among twin-shared out-of-frame alpha sequences. Fewer insertions marked abundant cord blood beta clonotypes; young adult naive trended weakly, memory not at all.

cDNA molecules carried unique molecular identifiers, and template switching added a universal primer site. TCRdb called the 5' RACE reads again in MiXCR, with one record for every CDR3 protein. This sample carries 300,000 to 400,000 distinct CDR3 sequences, about 12% of them seen once, and the ten largest clones take 6% to 9%. These sequences were also reported in another study, on yellow fever vaccine responses in identical twins.

Sequences were obtained from CD8+ T cells sorted from blood. The sequence derives from a young woman in good health. This chain connects TRBV2 to TRBJ2-1; 7 nucleotides align to TRBD1. The CDR3 DNA reads as TGTGCCACCTTCCAGGGGGCCTACAATGAGCAGTTCTTC. Encoded protein: CATFQGAYNEQFF.